The clone carrying this T cell receptor beta chain showed up just a few times. Its antigen is unidentified. Germline V gene lookup returns CDR1 SGDLS and CDR2 YYNGEE. The CDR3 consists of 13 residues. V dropped 7 bases and J dropped 2 bases, with 13 bases sitting between them. This entry is derived from a study of T cells in Graves' hyperthyroidism and ophthalmopathy. Researchers took RNA transcripts and amplified the TCR beta CDR3 regions from them. HTBI primers were employed in a first-round RT-PCR of the TCR CDR3. TCRdb re-derived calls from the multiplex PCR reads in MiXCR, one entry per CDR3 protein. The sample has fewer than 450,000 distinct CDR3 sequences; approximately 16% are singletons. Overall study findings and caveats: The model foresaw ophthalmopathy a median around 6 months prior to onset. Researchers found most expanded thyroid clonotypes above 0.001 in blood as well.

Based on clinical symptoms, serum thyroxine and TRAb, thyroid ultrasound and orbital computed tomography, diagnoses were reached. The sequencing input was blood. The sequence derives from a woman aged 60-70 years with Graves' ophthalmopathy. This chain joins TRBV9 and TRBJ2-7; perhaps D is TRBD1 or TRBD2 (6 bases each). The CDR3 is CASGGPSTYEQYF. The CDR3 nucleotides are TGTGCCAGCGGGGGGCCTTCGACCTACGAGCAGTACTTC. The variable domain in full, completed from reference TRBV9 and TRBJ2-7, reads DSGVTQTPKHLITATGQRVTLRCSPRSGDLSVYWYQQSLDQGLQFLIQYYNGEERAKGNILERFSAQQFPDLHSELNLSSLELGDSALYFCASGGPSTYEQYFGPGTRLTVT.